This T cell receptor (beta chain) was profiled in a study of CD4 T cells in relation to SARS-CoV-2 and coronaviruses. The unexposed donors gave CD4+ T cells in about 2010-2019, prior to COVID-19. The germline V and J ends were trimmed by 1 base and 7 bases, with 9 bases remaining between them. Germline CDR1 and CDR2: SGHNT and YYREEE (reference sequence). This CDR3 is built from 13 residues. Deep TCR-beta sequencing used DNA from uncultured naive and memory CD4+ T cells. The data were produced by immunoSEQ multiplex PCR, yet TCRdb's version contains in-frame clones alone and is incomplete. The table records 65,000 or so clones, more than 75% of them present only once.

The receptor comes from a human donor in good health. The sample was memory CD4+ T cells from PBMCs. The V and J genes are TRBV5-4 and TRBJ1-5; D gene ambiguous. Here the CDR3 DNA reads TGTGCCAGCAGCTTGTCTCTTGGACAGCCCCAGCATTTT. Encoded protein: CASSLSLGQPQHF.